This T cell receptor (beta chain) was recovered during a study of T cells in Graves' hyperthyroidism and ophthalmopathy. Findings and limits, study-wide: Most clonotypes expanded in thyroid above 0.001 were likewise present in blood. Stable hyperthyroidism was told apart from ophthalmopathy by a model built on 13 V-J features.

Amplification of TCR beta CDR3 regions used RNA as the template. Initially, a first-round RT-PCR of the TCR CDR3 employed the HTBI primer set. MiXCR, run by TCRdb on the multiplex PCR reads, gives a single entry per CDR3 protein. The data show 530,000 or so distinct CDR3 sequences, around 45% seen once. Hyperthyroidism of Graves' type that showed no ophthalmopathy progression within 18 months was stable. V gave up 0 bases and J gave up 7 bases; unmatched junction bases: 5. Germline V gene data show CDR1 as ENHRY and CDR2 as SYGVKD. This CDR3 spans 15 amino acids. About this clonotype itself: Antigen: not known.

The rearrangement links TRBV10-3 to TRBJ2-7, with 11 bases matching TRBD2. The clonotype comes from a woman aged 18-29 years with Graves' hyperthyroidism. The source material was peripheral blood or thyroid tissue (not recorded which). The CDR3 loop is CAISESTSGNHEQYF. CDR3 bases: TGTGCCATCAGTGAGTCGACTAGCGGGAACCATGAGCAGTACTTC.